This is a list of T cell receptor beta chains from one sample in a study of T cell changes during pregnancy in multiple sclerosis. Assay used: immunoSEQ multiplex PCR; TCRdb lists only in-frame clones, some missing. Seen here are 40,000 to 60,000 clones, 80% to 95% observed once, and the top ten hold 0.99%. This material consisted of peripheral blood, taken after pregnancy. Source of these receptors: a female donor with multiple sclerosis, enrolled in a pregnancy study. Each CDR3 is given with its conserved first and last residue.

TRBV7-2,CASSLEGREKLFF
TRBV9,CASSPRDIDTGELFF
TRBV7-3,CASSLTGLAGYGANVLTF
TRBV9,CASSVTKRSLNTGELFF
TRBV5-1,CASSGGLQETQYF
TRBV6-5,CASSYSWAMNTEAFF
TRBV4-2,CASSHPTGTSGGARIETQYF
TRBV7-2,CASSAGHSGEKLFF
TRBV9,CASSVSRGYGYTF
TRBV10-3,CAIKDRGRNQETQYF
TRBV29-1,CSVQGRQGVGAFF
TRBV5-4,CASSLPKETQYF
TRBV6-5,CASRTGTGGEKLFF
TRBV29-1,CSVSTSEVGTYATNEKLFF
TRBV27,CASSPGQGEDYGYTF
TRBV2,CASSPGQLNYGYTF
TRBV19,CASSTMINVLLQPQHF
TRBV6-4,CASSGTGNSPLHF
TRBV7-8,CASSPRLRQVTDTQYF
TRBV10-3,CAISDRGDGNQPQHF
TRBV19,CASSMQGVSEQYF
TRBV7-2,CASSFSGGHTDTQYF
TRBV9,CASSVPDRIHNYGYTF
TRBV30,CAWSQGQPNQPQHF
TRBV18,CASSPRLDNEQFF
TRBV7-9,CASSFDRGAYEQYF
TRBV9,CASSPTAGVNTEAFF
TRBV11-2,CASSLVVGGGELFF
TRBV27,CASSPGRVFIEAFF
TRBV6-1,CASSAGGGYEQYF
TRBV11-3,CASSPGQANTEAFF
TRBV6-6,CASTPGQFLYGYTF
TRBV6-5,CASRPRQGGNQPQHF
TRBV14,CASSQGTGSSYTF
TRBV5-4,CASSLPGGEKNSPLHF
TRBV9,CASSVVGGGNADTQYF
TRBV7-2,CASRGGPMNTEAFF
TRBV7-9,CASSTKGQKTEAFF
TRBV7-2,CASSLGSRTSNYGYTF
TRBV9,CASSVEGRGGGSGNTIYF
TRBV14,CASSHLDIPTGANVLTF
TRBV5-6,CASSLEGMMFF
TRBV4-3,CASSQSNSGEMGYTF
TRBV23-1,CASSPPTGPFSYEQYF
TRBV10-1,CASREGQGTHEQYF
TRBV7-2,CASSSRQGADEQYF
TRBV9,CASSPGSGNTIYF
TRBV23-1,CASSRQGCGYTF
TRBV7-9,CASSPRVPGQGSTEAFF
TRBV19,CASRGTASDTQYF
TRBV12-5,CASGEGGETQYF
TRBV7-9,CASSASRGQEDTEAFF
TRBV2,CASSDQGSHEQYF
TRBV11-1,CASSAPGQPQHF
TRBV6-1,CASKYGRQNTEAFF